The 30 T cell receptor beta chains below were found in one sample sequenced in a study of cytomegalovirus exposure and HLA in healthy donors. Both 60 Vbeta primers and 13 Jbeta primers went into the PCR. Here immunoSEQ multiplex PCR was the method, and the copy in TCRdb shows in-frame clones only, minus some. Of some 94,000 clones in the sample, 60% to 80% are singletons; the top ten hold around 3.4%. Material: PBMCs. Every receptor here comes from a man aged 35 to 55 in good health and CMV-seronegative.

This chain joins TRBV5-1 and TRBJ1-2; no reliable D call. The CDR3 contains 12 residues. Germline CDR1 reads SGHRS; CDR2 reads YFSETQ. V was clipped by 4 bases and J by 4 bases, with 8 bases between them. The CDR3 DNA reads TGCGCCAGCAGCACAGAAGGCTATGGCTACACCTTC. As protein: CASSTEGYGYTF. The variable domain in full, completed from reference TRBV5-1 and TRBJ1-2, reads KAGVTQTPRYLIKTRGQQVTLSCSPISGHRSVSWYQQTPGQGLQFLFEYFSETQRNKGNFPGRFSGRQFSNSRSEMNVSTLELGDSALYLCASSTEGYGYTFGSGTRLTVV.

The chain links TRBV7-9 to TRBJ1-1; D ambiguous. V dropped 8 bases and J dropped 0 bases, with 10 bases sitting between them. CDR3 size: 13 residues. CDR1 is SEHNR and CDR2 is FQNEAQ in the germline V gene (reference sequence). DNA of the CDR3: TGTGCCAGCGGTTGGCAGGTGAACACTGAAGCTTTCTTT. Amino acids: CASGWQVNTEAFF.

The CDR3, as DNA: TGTGCCAGCAGCTCTTCCTCCCCTCCCTATGGCTACACCTTC. Amino acids: CASSSSSPPYGYTF. V usage is TRBV11-2 and J usage is TRBJ1-2; D call uncertain. The germline V and J ends were trimmed by 4 bases and 4 bases, with 13 bases remaining between them. Germline V gene sequence: CDR1 SGHAT, CDR2 FQNNGV. The CDR3 extends over 14 amino acids.

The chain's CDR3 is CASSEVRGAVNSPLHF. The DNA for the CDR3 is TGTGCCAGCAGTGAAGTGCGGGGCGCGGTAAATTCACCCCTCCACTTT. The J gene is TRBJ1-6, the V gene TRBV6-1; TRBD1 might be the D (5 bases). The CDR3 has 16 amino acids. V was clipped by 1 base and J by 7 bases, with 14 bases between them. Germline V lookup: CDR1 MNHNS, CDR2 SASEGT.

The CDR3 DNA sequence: TGTGCCAGCAGTGAAGTTCAGTCGAGGACAGGACATACCTACGAGCAGTACTTC. It translates to CASSEVQSRTGHTYEQYF. V gene TRBV2 combines with J gene TRBJ2-7; 7 bases align to TRBD1. Germline CDR1 SNHLY, CDR2 FYNNEI. Trimming removed 1 base from V and 2 bases from J; junction bases left unmatched: 14. This CDR3 region has 18 residues.

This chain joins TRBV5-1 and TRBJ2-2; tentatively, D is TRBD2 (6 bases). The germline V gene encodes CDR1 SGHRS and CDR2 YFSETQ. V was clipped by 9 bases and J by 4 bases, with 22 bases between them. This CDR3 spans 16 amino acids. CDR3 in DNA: TGCGCCAAACACAAGGCAGCGGGTGCAAGCACCGGGGAGCTGTTTTTT. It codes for CAKHKAAGASTGELFF. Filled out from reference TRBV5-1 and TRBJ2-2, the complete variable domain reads KAGVTQTPRYLIKTRGQQVTLSCSPISGHRSVSWYQQTPGQGLQFLFEYFSETQRNKGNFPGRFSGRQFSNSRSEMNVSTLELGDSALYLCAKHKAAGASTGELFFGEGSRLTVL.

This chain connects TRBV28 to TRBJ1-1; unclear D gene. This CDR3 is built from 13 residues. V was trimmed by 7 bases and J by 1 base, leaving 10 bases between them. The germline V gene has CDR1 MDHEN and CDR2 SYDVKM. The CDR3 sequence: CASTLQTNTEAFF. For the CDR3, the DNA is TGTGCCAGCACATTACAGACGAACACTGAAGCTTTCTTT.

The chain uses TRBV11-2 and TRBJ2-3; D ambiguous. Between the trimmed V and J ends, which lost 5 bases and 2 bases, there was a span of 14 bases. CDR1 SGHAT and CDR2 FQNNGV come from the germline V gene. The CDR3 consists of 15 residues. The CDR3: CASSLPRFDTDTQYF. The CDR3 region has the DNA TGTGCCAGCAGCCTCCCGAGGTTCGACACAGATACGCAGTATTTT.

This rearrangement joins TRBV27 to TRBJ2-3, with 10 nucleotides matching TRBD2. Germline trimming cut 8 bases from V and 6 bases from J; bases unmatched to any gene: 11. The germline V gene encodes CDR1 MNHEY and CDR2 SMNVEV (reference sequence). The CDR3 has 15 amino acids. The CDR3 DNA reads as TGTGCCAGCTCTCCCCTAGCGGGAGAAGGGGATACGCAGTATTTT. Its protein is CASSPLAGEGDTQYF.

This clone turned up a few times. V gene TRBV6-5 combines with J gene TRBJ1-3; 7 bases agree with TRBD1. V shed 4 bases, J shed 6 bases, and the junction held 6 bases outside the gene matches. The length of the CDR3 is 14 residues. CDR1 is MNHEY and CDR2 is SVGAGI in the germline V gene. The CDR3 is CASSSRQGTNTIYF. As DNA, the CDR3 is TGTGCCAGCAGTTCCCGACAGGGAACAAACACCATATATTTT.

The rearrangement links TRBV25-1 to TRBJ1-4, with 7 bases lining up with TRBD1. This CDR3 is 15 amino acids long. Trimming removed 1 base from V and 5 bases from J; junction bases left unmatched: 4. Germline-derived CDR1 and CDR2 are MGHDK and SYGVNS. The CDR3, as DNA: TGTGCCAGCAGTGAATTTGACAGGGCAAATGAAAAACTGTTTTTT. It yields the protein CASSEFDRANEKLFF.

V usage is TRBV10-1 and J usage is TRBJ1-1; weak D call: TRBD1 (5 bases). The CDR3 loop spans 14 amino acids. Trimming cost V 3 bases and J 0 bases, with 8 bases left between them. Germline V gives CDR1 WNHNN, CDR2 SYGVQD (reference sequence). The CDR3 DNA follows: TGCGCCAGCAGTGACGGGACTCTGAACACTGAAGCTTTCTTT. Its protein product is CASSDGTLNTEAFF.

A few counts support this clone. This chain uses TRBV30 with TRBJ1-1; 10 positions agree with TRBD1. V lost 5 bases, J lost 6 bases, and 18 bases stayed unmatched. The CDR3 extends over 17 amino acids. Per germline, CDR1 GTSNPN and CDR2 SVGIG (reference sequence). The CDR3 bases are TGTGCCTGGGGGGTAAACCGGGACAGGGGTCCGTGGGCTGAAGCTTTCTTT. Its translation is CAWGVNRDRGPWAEAFF.

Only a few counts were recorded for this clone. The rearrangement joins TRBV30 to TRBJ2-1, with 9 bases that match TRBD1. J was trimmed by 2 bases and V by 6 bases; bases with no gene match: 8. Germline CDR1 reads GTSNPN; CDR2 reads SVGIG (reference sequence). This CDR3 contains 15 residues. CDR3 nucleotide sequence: TGTGCCTGTAAGCCCGGGACAGGGCCCTACAATGAGCAGTTCTTC. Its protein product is CACKPGTGPYNEQFF.

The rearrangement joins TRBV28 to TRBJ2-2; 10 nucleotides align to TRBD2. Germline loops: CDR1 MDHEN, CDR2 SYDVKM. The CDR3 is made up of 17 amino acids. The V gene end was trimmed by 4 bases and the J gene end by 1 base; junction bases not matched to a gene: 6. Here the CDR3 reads CASSYNSGGKNTGELFF. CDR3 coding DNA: TGTGCCAGCAGTTATAATAGCGGGGGGAAGAACACCGGGGAGCTGTTTTTT.

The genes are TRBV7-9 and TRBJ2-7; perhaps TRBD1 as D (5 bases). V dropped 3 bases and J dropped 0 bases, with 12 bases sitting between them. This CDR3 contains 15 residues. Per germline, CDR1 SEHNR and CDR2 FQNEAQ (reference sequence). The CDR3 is CASSLGPGASYEQYF. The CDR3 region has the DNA TGTGCCAGCAGCTTGGGGCCCGGAGCCTCCTACGAGCAGTACTTC.

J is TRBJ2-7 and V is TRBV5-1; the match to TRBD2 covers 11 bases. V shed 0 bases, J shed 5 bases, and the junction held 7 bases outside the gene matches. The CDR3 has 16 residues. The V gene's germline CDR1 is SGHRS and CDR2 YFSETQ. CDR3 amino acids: CASSLGIAGGGDEQYF. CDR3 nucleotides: TGCGCCAGCAGCTTGGGGATAGCGGGAGGGGGTGACGAGCAGTACTTC.

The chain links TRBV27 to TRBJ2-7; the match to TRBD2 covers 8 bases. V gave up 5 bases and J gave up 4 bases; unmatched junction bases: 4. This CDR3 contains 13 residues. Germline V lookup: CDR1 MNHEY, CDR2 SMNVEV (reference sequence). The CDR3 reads CASSSAGGYEQYF. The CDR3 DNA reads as TGTGCCAGCAGTAGTGCGGGAGGTTACGAGCAGTACTTC.

CDR3 sequence reads: CASSIGGRAYEQYF. The CDR3 nucleotides read TGTGCCAGTAGTATAGGGGGGAGGGCCTACGAGCAGTACTTC. The chain is built from TRBV19 and TRBJ2-7, with TRBD2 identical over 7 bases. Germline V gives CDR1 LNHDA, CDR2 SQIVND (reference sequence). CDR3 length: 14 amino acids. Losses at the gene ends were 1 base for V and 2 bases for J; bases not matched to a gene: 2.

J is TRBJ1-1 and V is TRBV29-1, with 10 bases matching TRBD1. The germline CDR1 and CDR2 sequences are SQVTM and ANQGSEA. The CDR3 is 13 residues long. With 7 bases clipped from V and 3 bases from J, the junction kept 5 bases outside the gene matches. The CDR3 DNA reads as TGCAGCGCTGCGGACAGGGGGGACACTGAAGCTTTCTTT. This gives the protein CSAADRGDTEAFF.

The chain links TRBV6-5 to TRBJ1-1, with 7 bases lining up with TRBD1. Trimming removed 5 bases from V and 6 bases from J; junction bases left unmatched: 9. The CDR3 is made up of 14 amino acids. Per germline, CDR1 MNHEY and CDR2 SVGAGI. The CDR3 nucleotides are TGTGCCAGCAGTCTAGACAGGGATTGGGCTGAAGCTTTCTTT. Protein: CASSLDRDWAEAFF.

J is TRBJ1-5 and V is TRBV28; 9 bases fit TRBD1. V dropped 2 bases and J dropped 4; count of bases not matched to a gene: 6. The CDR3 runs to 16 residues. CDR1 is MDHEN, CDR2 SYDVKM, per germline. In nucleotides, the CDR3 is TGTGCCAGCAGTTTAGCCGGGACAGGGATTAATCAGCCCCAGCATTTT. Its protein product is CASSLAGTGINQPQHF.

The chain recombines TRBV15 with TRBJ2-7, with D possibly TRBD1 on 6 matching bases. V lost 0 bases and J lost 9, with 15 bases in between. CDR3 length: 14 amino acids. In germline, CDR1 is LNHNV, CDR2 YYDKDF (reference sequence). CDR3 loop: CATSRDREDRRQYF. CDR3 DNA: TGTGCCACCAGCAGAGATCGCGAGGACAGACGGCAGTACTTC.

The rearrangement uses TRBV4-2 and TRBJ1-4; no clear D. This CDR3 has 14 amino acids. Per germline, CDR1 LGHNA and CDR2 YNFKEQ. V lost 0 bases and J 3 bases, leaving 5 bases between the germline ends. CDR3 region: CASSQDSANEKLFF. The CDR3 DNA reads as TGTGCCAGCAGCCAAGACAGCGCTAATGAAAAACTGTTTTTT.

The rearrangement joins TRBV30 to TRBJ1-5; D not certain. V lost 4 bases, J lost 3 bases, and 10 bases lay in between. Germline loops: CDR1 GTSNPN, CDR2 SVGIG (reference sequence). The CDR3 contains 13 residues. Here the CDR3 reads CAWTGGVNQPQHF. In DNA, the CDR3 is TGTGCCTGGACAGGAGGAGTCAATCAGCCCCAGCATTTT.

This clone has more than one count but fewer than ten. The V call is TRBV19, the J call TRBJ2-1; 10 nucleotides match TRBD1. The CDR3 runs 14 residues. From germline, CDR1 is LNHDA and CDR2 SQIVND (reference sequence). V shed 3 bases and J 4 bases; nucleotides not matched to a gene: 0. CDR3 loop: CASSMGQGYNEQFF. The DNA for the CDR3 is TGTGCCAGTAGTATGGGACAGGGGTACAATGAGCAGTTCTTC.

In nucleotides, the CDR3 is TGCAGCGTTGAAGTAGGGGGTCAGGCCCCTTACTACGAGCAGTACTTC. As protein: CSVEVGGQAPYYEQYF. The V gene is TRBV29-1, the J gene TRBJ2-7; perhaps TRBD1 as D (6 bases). V was trimmed by 1 base and J by 3 bases, leaving 19 bases between them. CDR3 length: 16 residues. Germline V gene lookup returns CDR1 SQVTM and CDR2 ANQGSEA.

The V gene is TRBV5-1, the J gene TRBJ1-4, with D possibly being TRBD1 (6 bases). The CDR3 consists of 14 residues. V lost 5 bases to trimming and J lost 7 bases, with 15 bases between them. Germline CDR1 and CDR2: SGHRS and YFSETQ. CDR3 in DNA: TGCGCCAGCAGTCTACAGGGAGGGGGTGAAAAACTGTTTTTT. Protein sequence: CASSLQGGGEKLFF.

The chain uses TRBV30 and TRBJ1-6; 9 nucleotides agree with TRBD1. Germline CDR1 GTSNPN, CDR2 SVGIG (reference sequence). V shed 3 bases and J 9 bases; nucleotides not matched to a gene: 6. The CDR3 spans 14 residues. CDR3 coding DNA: TGTGCCTGGAGCACCGGGACAGGGTTTTCACCCCTCCACTTT. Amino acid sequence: CAWSTGTGFSPLHF.

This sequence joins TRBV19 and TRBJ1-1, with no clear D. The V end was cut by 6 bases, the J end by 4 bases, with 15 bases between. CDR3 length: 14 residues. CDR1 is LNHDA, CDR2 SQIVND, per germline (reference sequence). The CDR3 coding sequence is TGTGCCAGTAGGAAGGAGGGCGGCGGCACTGAAGCTTTCTTT. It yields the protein CASRKEGGGTEAFF.